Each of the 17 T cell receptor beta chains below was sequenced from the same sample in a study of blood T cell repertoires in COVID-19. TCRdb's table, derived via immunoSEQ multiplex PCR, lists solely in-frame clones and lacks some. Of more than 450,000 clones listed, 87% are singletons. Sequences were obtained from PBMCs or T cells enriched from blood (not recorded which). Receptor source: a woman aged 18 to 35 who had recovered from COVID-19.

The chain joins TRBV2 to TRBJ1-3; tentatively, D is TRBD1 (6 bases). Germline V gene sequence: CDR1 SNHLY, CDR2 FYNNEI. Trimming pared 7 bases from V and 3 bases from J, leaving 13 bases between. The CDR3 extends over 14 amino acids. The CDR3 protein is CASKGQQGGNTIYF. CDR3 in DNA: TGTGCCAGCAAGGGCCAACAGGGTGGAAACACCATATATTTT.

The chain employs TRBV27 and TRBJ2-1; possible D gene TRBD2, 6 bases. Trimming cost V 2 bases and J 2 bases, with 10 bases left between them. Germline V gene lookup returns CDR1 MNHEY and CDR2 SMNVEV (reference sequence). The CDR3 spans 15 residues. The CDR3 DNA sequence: TGTGCCAGCAGTTTAAGTAGACTAGCCTACAATGAGCAGTTCTTC. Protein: CASSLSRLAYNEQFF.

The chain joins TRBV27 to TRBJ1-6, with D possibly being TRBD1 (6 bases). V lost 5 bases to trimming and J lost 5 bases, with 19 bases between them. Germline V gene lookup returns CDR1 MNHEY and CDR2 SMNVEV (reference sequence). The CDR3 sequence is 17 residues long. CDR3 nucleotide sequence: TGTGCCAGCAGTAGGTCTTACAGGGATGGGGATAATTCACCCCTCCACTTT. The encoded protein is CASSRSYRDGDNSPLHF.

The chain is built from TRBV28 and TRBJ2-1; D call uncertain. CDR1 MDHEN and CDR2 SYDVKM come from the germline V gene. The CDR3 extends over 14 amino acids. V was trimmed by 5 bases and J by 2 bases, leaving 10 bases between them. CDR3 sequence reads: CASSTPRAYNEQFF. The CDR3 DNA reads TGTGCCAGCAGTACCCCACGGGCCTACAATGAGCAGTTCTTC.

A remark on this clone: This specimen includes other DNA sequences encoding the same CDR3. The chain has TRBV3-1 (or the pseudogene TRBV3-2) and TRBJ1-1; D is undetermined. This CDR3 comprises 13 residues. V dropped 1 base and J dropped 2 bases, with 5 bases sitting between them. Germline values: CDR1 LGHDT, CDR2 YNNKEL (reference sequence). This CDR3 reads CASSQVLNTEAFF. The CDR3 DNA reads TGTGCCAGCAGCCAAGTTTTAAACACTGAAGCTTTCTTT.

The CDR3 sequence: CASSGGGGLYEQYF. Here the CDR3 DNA reads TGTGCCAGTAGTGGTGGCGGGGGGCTCTACGAGCAGTACTTC. V gene TRBV19 combines with J gene TRBJ2-7; 8 nucleotides line up with TRBD2. Germline V lookup: CDR1 LNHDA, CDR2 SQIVND (reference sequence). V lost 5 bases and J lost 3; bases outside the gene matches: 6. CDR3 length: 14 amino acids.

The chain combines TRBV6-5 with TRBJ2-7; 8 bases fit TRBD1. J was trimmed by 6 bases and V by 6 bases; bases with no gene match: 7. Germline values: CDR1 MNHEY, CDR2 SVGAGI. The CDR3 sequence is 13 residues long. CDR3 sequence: CASSPTGEGEQYF. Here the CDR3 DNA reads TGTGCCAGCAGCCCGACAGGGGAAGGCGAGCAGTACTTC.

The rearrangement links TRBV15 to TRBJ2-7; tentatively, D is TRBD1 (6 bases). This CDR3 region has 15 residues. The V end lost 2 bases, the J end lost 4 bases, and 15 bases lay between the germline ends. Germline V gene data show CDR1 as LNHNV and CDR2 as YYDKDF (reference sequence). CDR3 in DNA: TGTGCCACCAGCAGATATAGAACAGGGTTATACGAGCAGTACTTC. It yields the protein CATSRYRTGLYEQYF.

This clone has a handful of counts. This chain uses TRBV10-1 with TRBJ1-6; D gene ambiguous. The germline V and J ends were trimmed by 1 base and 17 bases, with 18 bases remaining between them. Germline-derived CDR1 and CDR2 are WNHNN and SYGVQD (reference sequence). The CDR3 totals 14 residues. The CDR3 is CASSEWRMSLRFHF. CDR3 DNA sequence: TGCGCCAGCAGTGAGTGGCGGATGAGCTTACGTTTCCACTTT.

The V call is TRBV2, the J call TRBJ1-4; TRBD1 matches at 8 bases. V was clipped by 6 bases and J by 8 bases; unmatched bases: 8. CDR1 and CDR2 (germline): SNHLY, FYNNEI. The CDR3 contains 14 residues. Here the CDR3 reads CASSWDRNTEKLFF. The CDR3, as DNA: TGTGCCAGCAGCTGGGACAGGAACACCGAAAAACTGTTTTTT.

DNA of the CDR3: TGTGCCAGCAGACTCACCGGGACAGGGGGGGACGGGGAGCTGTTTTTT. Its protein product is CASRLTGTGGDGELFF. The J gene is TRBJ2-2, the V gene TRBV3-1 (or the pseudogene TRBV3-2); 11 bases are a match to TRBD1. Germline V gene sequence: CDR1 LGHDT, CDR2 YNNKEL (reference sequence). CDR3 size: 16 residues. Trimming at V came to 6 bases and at J to 7 bases, leaving 10 bases not matched to a gene.

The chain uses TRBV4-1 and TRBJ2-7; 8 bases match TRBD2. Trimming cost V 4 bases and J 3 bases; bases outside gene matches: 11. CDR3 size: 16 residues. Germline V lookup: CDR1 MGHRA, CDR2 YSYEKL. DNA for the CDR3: TGCGCCAGCAGCCCCTCCGGCGGGGGGTATGACTACGAGCAGTACTTC. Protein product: CASSPSGGGYDYEQYF.

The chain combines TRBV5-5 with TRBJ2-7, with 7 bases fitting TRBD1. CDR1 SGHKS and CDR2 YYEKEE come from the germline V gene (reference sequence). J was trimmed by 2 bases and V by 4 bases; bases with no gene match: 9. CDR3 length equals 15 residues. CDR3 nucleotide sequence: TGTGCCAGCAGCCCTCAGGGGGTTAGCACCTACGAGCAGTACTTC. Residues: CASSPQGVSTYEQYF.

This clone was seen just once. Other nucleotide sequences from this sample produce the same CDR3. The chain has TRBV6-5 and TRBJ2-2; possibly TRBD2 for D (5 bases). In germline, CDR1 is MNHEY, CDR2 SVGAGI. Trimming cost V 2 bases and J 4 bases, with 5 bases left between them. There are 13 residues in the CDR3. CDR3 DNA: TGTGCCAGCAGTTACCGGGGCACCGGGGAGCTGTTTTTT. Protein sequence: CASSYRGTGELFF.

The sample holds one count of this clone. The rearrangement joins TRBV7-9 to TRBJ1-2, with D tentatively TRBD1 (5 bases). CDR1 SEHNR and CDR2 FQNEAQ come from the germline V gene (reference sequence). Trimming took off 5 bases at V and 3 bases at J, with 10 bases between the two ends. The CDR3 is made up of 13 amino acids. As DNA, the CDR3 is TGTGCCAGCAGCCTGGACACCCACTATGGCTACACCTTC. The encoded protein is CASSLDTHYGYTF. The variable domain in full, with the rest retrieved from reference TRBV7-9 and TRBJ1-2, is DTGVSQNPRHKITKRGQNVTFRCDPISEHNRLYWYRQTLGQGPEFLTYFQNEAQLEKSRLLSDRFSAERPKGSFSTLEIQRTEQGDSAMYLCASSLDTHYGYTFGSGTRLTVV.

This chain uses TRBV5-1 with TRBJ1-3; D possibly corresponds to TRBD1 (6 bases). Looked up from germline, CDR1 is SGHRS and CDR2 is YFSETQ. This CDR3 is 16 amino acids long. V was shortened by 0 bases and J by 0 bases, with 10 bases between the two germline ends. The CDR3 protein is CASSLEGVNSGNTIYF. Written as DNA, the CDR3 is TGCGCCAGCAGCTTGGAGGGGGTCAACTCTGGAAACACCATATATTTT.

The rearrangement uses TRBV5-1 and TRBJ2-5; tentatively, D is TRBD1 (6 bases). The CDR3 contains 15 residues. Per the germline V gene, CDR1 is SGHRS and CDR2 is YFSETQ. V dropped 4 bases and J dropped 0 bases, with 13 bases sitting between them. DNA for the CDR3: TGCGCCAGCAGCAAGGTGGGGGCATACCAAGAGACCCAGTACTTC. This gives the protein CASSKVGAYQETQYF.